The 6 T cell receptor beta chains listed next were all sequenced from one sample in a study of shared clonotypes between healthy human individuals. Assay used: immunoSEQ multiplex PCR; TCRdb lists only in-frame clones, some missing. Among around 1.4 million clones listed, approximately 98.5% were seen once. The specimen was naive CD4+ T cells sorted from blood. This sample's subset: CD45RA+ positively selected. Receptors originate from a man aged 30 to 39 in good health.

The rearrangement joins TRBV11-2 to TRBJ2-1; 12 bases agree with TRBD2. In germline, CDR1 is SGHAT, CDR2 FQNNGV. CDR3 length: 14 amino acids. J lost 8 bases, V lost 7 bases, and 6 bases had no gene match. This CDR3 reads CASILTSGSYEQFF. The CDR3, as DNA: TGTGCCAGCATCCTGACTAGCGGGAGTTATGAGCAGTTCTTC.

V usage is TRBV9 and J usage is TRBJ2-2; no firm D call. Germline CDR1 SGDLS, CDR2 YYNGEE. The CDR3 is 16 amino acids. V was shortened by 0 bases and J by 5 bases, with 14 bases between the two germline ends. CDR3 sequence: CASSVEALWDTGELFF. The CDR3, as DNA: TGTGCCAGCAGCGTAGAGGCCCTTTGGGATACCGGGGAGCTGTTTTTT. The full variable domain, completed using reference TRBV9 and TRBJ2-2, is DSGVTQTPKHLITATGQRVTLRCSPRSGDLSVYWYQQSLDQGLQFLIQYYNGEERAKGNILERFSAQQFPDLHSELNLSSLELGDSALYFCASSVEALWDTGELFFGEGSRLTVL.

The CDR3 region is CASSVTSAEQYF. The CDR3 DNA follows: TGTGCCAGCAGCGTTACGAGCGCCGAGCAGTACTTC. This rearrangement joins TRBV28 to TRBJ2-7; D unclear. The germline V gene encodes CDR1 MDHEN and CDR2 SYDVKM. The V end was cut by 6 bases, the J end by 6 bases, with 12 bases between. The CDR3 length is 12 residues.

The genes are TRBV11-2 and TRBJ1-3, with a tentative D call TRBD1 (5 bases). The CDR3 covers 15 residues. Germline V gene lookup returns CDR1 SGHAT and CDR2 FQNNGV. V lost 7 bases to trimming and J lost 4 bases, with 17 bases between them. CDR3 amino acids: CASIRTRDGGNTIYF. Here the CDR3 DNA reads TGTGCCAGCATCAGAACAAGGGACGGGGGAAACACCATATATTTT.

The chain uses TRBV5-1 and TRBJ2-1; 10 bases agree with TRBD1. J was trimmed by 0 bases and V by 2 bases; bases with no gene match: 11. CDR3 length: 19 residues. From germline, CDR1 is SGHRS and CDR2 YFSETQ. CDR3 amino acids: CASSFRDRGGPSSYNEQFF. The CDR3 DNA reads as TGCGCCAGCAGCTTCCGGGACAGGGGTGGACCAAGCTCCTACAATGAGCAGTTCTTC.

This clone was counted once. The rearrangement links TRBV18 to TRBJ2-1; 12 nucleotides agree with TRBD2. With 6 bases clipped from V and 2 bases from J, the junction kept 11 bases outside the gene matches. Germline lookup yields CDR1 KGHSH and CDR2 LQKENI. The CDR3 extends over 18 amino acids. The CDR3 sequence is CASSPQKLAGGPYNEQFF. In DNA, the CDR3 is TGTGCCAGCTCCCCCCAAAAACTAGCGGGAGGACCCTACAATGAGCAGTTCTTC.